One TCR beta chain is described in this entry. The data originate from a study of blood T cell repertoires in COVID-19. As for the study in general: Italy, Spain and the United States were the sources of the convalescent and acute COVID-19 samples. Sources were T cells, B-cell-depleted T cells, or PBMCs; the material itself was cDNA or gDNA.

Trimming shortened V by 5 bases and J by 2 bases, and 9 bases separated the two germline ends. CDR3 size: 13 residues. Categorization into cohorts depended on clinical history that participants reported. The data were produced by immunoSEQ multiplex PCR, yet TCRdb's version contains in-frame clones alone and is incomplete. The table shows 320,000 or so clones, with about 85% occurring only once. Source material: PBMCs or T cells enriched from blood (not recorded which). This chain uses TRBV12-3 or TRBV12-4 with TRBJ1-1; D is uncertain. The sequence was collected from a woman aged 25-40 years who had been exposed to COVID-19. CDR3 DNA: TGTGCCAGCAGTACTAGAGCCAACACTGAAGCTTTCTTT. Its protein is CASSTRANTEAFF.